This is a list of T cell receptor beta chains from one sample in a study of cytomegalovirus exposure and HLA in healthy donors. Sequenced by immunoSEQ multiplex PCR; TCRdb stores in-frame clones only, minus some. Altogether some 130,000 clones are present, about four fifths being singletons, with the ten largest covering more than 4.5%. The sample comprised PBMCs. These receptors came from a man between 25 and 39 years old in good health. CDR3s leave out the opening cysteine and the closing phenylalanine or tryptophan. Each record gives: J gene, V gene, CDR3 protein.

>TRBJ2-1|TRBV19
ASKSGRVYNEQF
>TRBJ2-7|TRBV18
ASSPRLAGGLSYEQY
>TRBJ2-1|TRBV10-2
ASSDWVGTSGHNEQF
>TRBJ2-1|TRBV7-9
ASSLVRGHTGQF
>TRBJ2-2|TRBV5-4
ASSSDRGRTGELF
>TRBJ1-4|TRBV2
ASSDPGGEKLF
>TRBJ2-3|TRBV15
ATSRVMRGTDTQY
>TRBJ2-1|TRBV7-9
AVRLGAGHNEQF
>TRBJ2-7|TRBV5-1
ASSLGQIQREQY
>TRBJ2-5|TRBV4-1
ASSQESERETQY
>TRBJ1-1|TRBV2
AKQGFGAEAF
>TRBJ2-7|TRBV15
ATSRTGSGLRRSYEQY
>TRBJ1-3|TRBV30
AWSANPDRGALNTIY
>TRBJ2-7|TRBV27
ASGAGLAGEQY
>TRBJ2-5|TRBV29-1
SVADRGAQETQY
>TRBJ2-3|TRBV4-1
ASSHSPVTGTNTQY
>NA|TRBV11-1
ASSQIAGPSSYEQY
>TRBJ2-2|TRBV6-6
ASAGIEQGLF
>TRBJ1-5|TRBV19
ASSTQGPYSNQPQH
>TRBJ2-7|TRBV5-4
ASSLRVMAGVPYEQY
>TRBJ1-5|TRBV6-5
ASSYVTGYNQPQH
>TRBJ2-7|TRBV5-1
ASSFLADQADEQY
>TRBJ2-3|TRBV11-3
ASSLERRFHTTDTQY
>TRBJ1-5|TRBV27
ASSSGTGGSNQPQH
>TRBJ2-7|TRBV10-1
ASSESSGGHYEQY
>TRBJ1-1|TRBV7-9
ASSLVGRTSMNTEAF
>TRBJ2-7|TRBV29-1
SADGLAGSYEQY
>TRBJ2-3|TRBV27
ASSTDRTSGSTDTQY
>TRBJ2-5|TRBV4-1
ASSHRLSQETQY
>TRBJ2-1|TRBV6-1
ASSELLAGGPPEQF
>TRBJ2-1|TRBV28
ASSRGLAGGRGYNEQF
>TRBJ2-5|TRBV4-2
ASSQPPDRGGETQY
>TRBJ2-5|TRBV6-5
ASSYSRGRLQETQY
>TRBJ2-1|TRBV30
AWRPRGSGAYNEQF
>TRBJ2-7|TRBV6-1
ASRTGGAVYEQY
>TRBJ1-6|TRBV2
ASSVEGGLNSPLH
>TRBJ2-2|TRBV4-3
ASSQDRLDRGQKRTGELF
>TRBJ2-1|TRBV5-1
ASSSQGFSYNEQF
>TRBJ2-3|TRBV13
ASSWTGLFTDTQY
>TRBJ1-4|TRBV4-1
ASSQSPGGEKLF
>TRBJ2-7|TRBV6-5
ASGTGTSSYEQY
>TRBJ1-2|TRBV2
ASSDPGQGRGGYT
>TRBJ1-2|TRBV29-1
SVLGGRGGYT
>TRBJ1-2|TRBV6-5
ASSWGVGYGYT
>TRBJ2-7|TRBV10-3
AISELGTIYEQY
>TRBJ2-1|TRBV6-1
ASRGFGAGSSYNEQF
>TRBJ2-3|TRBV7-3
ASSLNGGRGLSTQY
>TRBJ2-3|TRBV6-4
ASIHASGTPTDTQY
>TRBJ2-6|TRBV5-4
ASSPTAGTGANVLT
>TRBJ2-1|TRBV5-8
ASSLRTVGSSYNEQF
>TRBJ2-1|TRBV6-1
ASSETSGSFNEQF
>TRBJ2-7|TRBV11-3
ASSLGGGGSYEQY
>TRBJ2-1|TRBV10-3
AIKGLGGQGDQF
>TRBJ2-3|TRBV4-1
ASSHEVRNTQY
>TRBJ2-5|TRBV4-1
ASSQDQSGTSDQETQY
>TRBJ2-2|TRBV15
ATSRPFGGGLAGGKSNTGELF
>TRBJ2-1|TRBV5-1
ASRLPSRDEQF